This T cell receptor (beta chain) was profiled in a study of technical replicates of blood from a handful of donors. Generated by immunoSEQ multiplex PCR, the TCRdb table keeps only in-frame clones and is missing some. The table lists about 85,000 clones, about 94% of them singletons. Germline CDR1 reads MDHEN; CDR2 reads SYDVKM. The CDR3 loop spans 13 amino acids. Between the trimmed V and J ends, which lost 3 bases and 4 bases, there was a span of 10 bases. Specimen: T cells isolated from PBMCs. V gene TRBV28 combines with J gene TRBJ2-7; the D gene is possibly TRBD2 (6 bases). This clonotype was sampled from a human donor in good health. Written as DNA, the CDR3 is TGTGCCAGCAGTTTGGTGGGGGGTTACGAGCAGTACTTC. This encodes CASSLVGGYEQYF.